The next 27 T cell receptor beta chains were all read from a single sample in a study of cytomegalovirus exposure and HLA in healthy donors. The study ran its PCR with 60 Vbeta and 13 Jbeta primers. The assay was immunoSEQ multiplex PCR, and TCRdb's table has in-frame clones only and misses some. The sample contains some 170,000 clones, approximately 76% of which appear only once. Input material: PBMCs. The receptor source for this set is a man aged 60 to 69 in good health and CMV-seronegative.

This sequence joins TRBV29-1 and TRBJ2-7; no clear D. The CDR3 runs 16 residues. Germline CDR1 SQVTM, CDR2 ANQGSEA. The V gene lost 5 bases and the J gene lost 2 bases, with 22 bases spanning the gap. The CDR3 reads CSVLIATSPSPYEQYF. The CDR3 coding sequence is TGCAGCGTTTTGATTGCTACGAGTCCTTCCCCCTACGAGCAGTACTTC.

This clone has just a few counts. This chain connects TRBV2 to TRBJ2-1; 7 bases agree with TRBD1. V lost 5 bases and J lost 1; bases outside the gene matches: 5. CDR1 is SNHLY and CDR2 is FYNNEI in the germline V gene. CDR3 length: 15 amino acids. The CDR3, as DNA: TGTGCCAGCAGTCGACAGGGCGGATCCTACAATGAGCAGTTCTTC. Protein: CASSRQGGSYNEQFF.

The V and J genes are TRBV4-3 and TRBJ2-7, with 9 bases fitting TRBD2. Germline values: CDR1 LGHNA, CDR2 YSLEER. The CDR3 spans 17 residues. V was clipped by 0 bases and J by 0 bases; unmatched bases: 6. The CDR3 region has the DNA TGCGCCAGCAGCCAAGATCTGTCTAGCGGGGACTCCTACGAGCAGTACTTC. Encoded protein: CASSQDLSSGDSYEQYF.

V and J are TRBV5-1 and TRBJ2-7, with 7 positions matching TRBD2. The V segment lost 3 bases and the J segment 5 bases; nucleotides outside the gene matches: 8. Per germline, CDR1 SGHRS and CDR2 YFSETQ. This CDR3 is built from 14 residues. The CDR3: CASSSGDGRNEQYF. CDR3 nucleotides: TGCGCCAGCAGCTCCGGTGACGGGAGGAACGAGCAGTACTTC.

About this clone: Other DNA sequences of this sample code for an identical CDR3. V usage is TRBV7-2 and J usage is TRBJ2-1; D perhaps matches TRBD2 (5 bases). Germline V lookup: CDR1 SGHTA, CDR2 FQGNSA. Trimming removed 4 bases at V and 4 bases at J, with 8 bases between. The CDR3 has 13 residues. DNA of the CDR3: TGTGCCAGCAGCTCAACGGGGTACAATGAGCAGTTCTTC. It is translated as CASSSTGYNEQFF.

The CDR3 bases are TGTGCCAGCAGTTTATGGCCACTAGCGGGAGCCCCAGGTGGGTACGAGCAGTACTTC. Protein: CASSLWPLAGAPGGYEQYF. The chain is built from TRBV28 and TRBJ2-7; 11 bases align to TRBD2. There are 19 residues in the CDR3. Germline trimming cut 0 bases from V and 4 bases from J; bases unmatched to any gene: 14. Looked up from germline, CDR1 is MDHEN and CDR2 is SYDVKM.

The chain couples TRBV4-1 to TRBJ2-7; 7 bases match TRBD2. CDR1 is MGHRA and CDR2 is YSYEKL in the germline V gene. V lost 4 bases and J lost 2; bases outside the gene matches: 17. This CDR3 region has 18 residues. The CDR3 DNA reads as TGCGCCAGCAGCCTCGGTCATCTGGCTTCGGGACTACCCTACGAGCAGTACTTC. Amino acid sequence: CASSLGHLASGLPYEQYF.

The chain links TRBV30 to TRBJ2-1; no firm D call. This CDR3 is built from 11 residues. Per the germline V gene, CDR1 is GTSNPN and CDR2 is SVGIG (reference sequence). The ends were cut back, 1 base at V and 8 bases at J, with 6 bases in the middle. The CDR3 spells CAWSGVDEQFF. The CDR3 DNA follows: TGTGCCTGGAGTGGTGTCGATGAGCAGTTCTTC.

V and J are TRBV4-1 and TRBJ2-1; 9 bases fit TRBD1. With 0 bases clipped from V and 8 bases from J, the junction kept 14 bases outside the gene matches. The CDR3 loop spans 18 amino acids. Looked up from germline, CDR1 is MGHRA and CDR2 is YSYEKL. CDR3 sequence reads: CASSQDMVGQGIVDEQFF. The CDR3 DNA follows: TGCGCCAGCAGCCAAGATATGGTAGGACAGGGGATTGTCGATGAGCAGTTCTTC.

V is TRBV11-3 and J is TRBJ2-3; 9 nucleotides line up with TRBD2. Germline CDR1 reads SGHNT; CDR2 reads YENEEA. CDR3 length: 16 residues. V was pared by 1 base and J by 3 bases, with 5 bases of the junction left unmatched. For the CDR3, the DNA is TGTGCCAGCAGCTTAGTCGCGGGAGGGCGGACAGATACGCAGTATTTT. This encodes CASSLVAGGRTDTQYF.

The genes are TRBV30 and TRBJ2-2, with a weak D call TRBD1 (6 bases). V was cut by 5 bases and J by 6 bases, with 13 bases left in between. The CDR3 is 13 amino acids. Germline V CDR1 and CDR2: GTSNPN, SVGIG (reference sequence). The CDR3 is CAWARQDAGELFF. The CDR3 DNA follows: TGTGCCTGGGCCCGACAGGATGCCGGGGAGCTGTTTTTT.

The chain is built from TRBV6-6 and TRBJ1-6, with no clear D. This CDR3 is built from 12 residues. V was pared by 4 bases and J by 9 bases, with 7 bases between. Germline-derived CDR1 and CDR2 are MNHNY and SVGAGI (reference sequence). CDR3 DNA sequence: TGTGCCAGCAGTTCCGGAGGTTCACCCCTCCACTTT. Its protein product is CASSSGGSPLHF.

In its sample, this clone was seen a few times. This chain links TRBV4-3 with TRBJ2-3; no clear D. This CDR3 spans 12 amino acids. Germline CDR1 LGHNA, CDR2 YSLEER. V was shortened by 4 bases and J by 6 bases, with 8 bases between the two germline ends. The CDR3 region has the DNA TGCGCCAGCAGCCCCAAGGAGGATACGCAGTATTTT. Translating gives CASSPKEDTQYF.

CDR3: CASSQSYYEQYF. The CDR3 nucleotides are TGTGCCAGCAGCCAATCCTACTACGAGCAGTACTTC. The rearrangement joins TRBV28 to TRBJ2-7; D ambiguous. The germline V gene has CDR1 MDHEN and CDR2 SYDVKM. This CDR3 contains 12 residues. Trimming shortened V by 6 bases and J by 3 bases, and 9 bases separated the two germline ends.

J is TRBJ2-7 and V is TRBV5-1; 7 positions match TRBD1. Germline values: CDR1 SGHRS, CDR2 YFSETQ. There are 17 residues in the CDR3. The V segment lost 3 bases and the J segment 2 bases; nucleotides outside the gene matches: 14. The CDR3 DNA is TGCGCCAGCAGCTCGCTAATAACCGGGACAGAGACCTACGAGCAGTACTTC. Amino acid sequence: CASSSLITGTETYEQYF.

The CDR3 is CASSESGGRGTGAYEQYF. For the CDR3, the DNA is TGTGCCAGCAGTGAGAGTGGGGGGCGGGGGACAGGGGCCTACGAGCAGTACTTC. This chain connects TRBV28 to TRBJ2-5; TRBD1 aligns across 10 bases. With the DNA end fitting TRBJ2-7 better, the J assignment may be wrong. The CDR3 loop spans 18 amino acids. CDR1 is MDHEN, CDR2 SYDVKM, per germline.

V is TRBV7-7 and J is TRBJ2-5; 7 nucleotides agree with TRBD2. The CDR3 loop spans 18 amino acids. Trimming cost V 1 base and J 2 bases; bases outside gene matches: 13. Germline-derived CDR1 and CDR2 are SSHAT and FNYEAQ (reference sequence). In nucleotides, the CDR3 is TGTGCCAGCAGCTTAGTCCCCGGTGGGGGGGTTCTACAAGAGACCCAGTACTTC. Its protein product is CASSLVPGGGVLQETQYF.

J is TRBJ1-2 and V is TRBV25-1; D perhaps matches TRBD1 (6 bases). CDR3 length equals 13 residues. V gave up 6 bases and J gave up 7 bases, with 15 bases separating them. From germline, CDR1 is MGHDK and CDR2 SYGVNS. CDR3 residues: CASSQGRVGGYTF. The CDR3 nucleotides read TGTGCCAGCAGCCAGGGGAGGGTAGGTGGCTACACCTTC.

The rearrangement joins TRBV14 to TRBJ1-4; no firm D call. Germline V gene lookup returns CDR1 SGHDN and CDR2 FVKESK. V lost 6 bases to trimming and J lost 8 bases, with 13 bases between them. The CDR3 covers 13 residues. The CDR3 DNA reads TGTGCCAGCAGACCTGGCGGTCGGGAAAAACTGTTTTTT. Its translation: CASRPGGREKLFF. The whole variable domain, filled in from reference TRBV14 and TRBJ1-4, reads EAGVTQFPSHSVIEKGQTVTLRCDPISGHDNLYWYRRVMGKEIKFLLHFVKESKQDESGMPNNRFLAERTGGTYSTLKVQPAELEDSGVYFCASRPGGREKLFFGSGTQLSVL.

The chain recombines TRBV30 with TRBJ2-7, with D unclear. CDR1 and CDR2 (germline): GTSNPN, SVGIG (reference sequence). Trimming took off 2 bases at V and 4 bases at J, with 6 bases between the two ends. The CDR3 is 11 amino acids. The DNA of the CDR3 is TGTGCCTGGAGTACGGGTTACGAGCAGTACTTC. The encoded protein is CAWSTGYEQYF.

This sequence joins TRBV28 and TRBJ1-3; the D gene is possibly TRBD1 (5 bases). The V end lost 3 bases, the J end lost 3 bases, and 9 bases lay between the germline ends. From germline, CDR1 is MDHEN and CDR2 SYDVKM. This CDR3 has 14 residues. CDR3 protein: CASSFRDNGNTIYF. CDR3 in DNA: TGTGCCAGCAGTTTCAGGGATAATGGAAACACCATATATTTT.

Remarks on this clone: This specimen includes other DNA sequences encoding the same CDR3. The chain joins TRBV7-2 to TRBJ2-5; D call uncertain. Germline assignment: CDR1 SGHTA and CDR2 FQGNSA. The CDR3 extends over 14 amino acids. V lost 1 base and J lost 2, with 8 bases in between. As DNA, the CDR3 is TGTGCCAGCAGCTTAGGGTTACTTCAAGAGACCCAGTACTTC. Its protein is CASSLGLLQETQYF.

The chain joins TRBV7-2 to TRBJ2-5; 9 bases map to TRBD2. J lost 3 bases, V lost 1 base, and 3 bases had no gene match. CDR1 and CDR2 from the germline V gene are SGHTA and FQGNSA. The CDR3 contains 15 residues. Written as DNA, the CDR3 is TGTGCCAGCAGCTTAGTGCGGGGGGGAGAAGAGACCCAGTACTTC. Its protein product is CASSLVRGGEETQYF.

This rearrangement joins TRBV27 to TRBJ2-5; possibly TRBD1 for D (6 bases). Germline V gene sequence: CDR1 MNHEY, CDR2 SMNVEV (reference sequence). The CDR3 is 16 residues long. Trimming took off 6 bases at V and 1 base at J, with 18 bases between the two ends. This CDR3 reads CASRGRGGLLQETQYF. In DNA, the CDR3 is TGTGCCAGCAGGGGCAGGGGCGGACTTCTCCAAGAGACCCAGTACTTC.

This sequence joins TRBV6-1 and TRBJ2-5, with D maybe TRBD1 (5 bases). The DNA matches TRBJ2-7 better at its end, which makes the J call doubtful. This CDR3 region has 14 residues. Germline V lookup: CDR1 MNHNS, CDR2 SASEGT. CDR3 sequence reads: CASSEFQGGYEQYF. In nucleotides, the CDR3 is TGTGCCAGCAGTGAATTTCAGGGCGGCTACGAGCAGTACTTC.

The rearrangement uses TRBV28 and TRBJ2-5; 7 positions agree with TRBD2. V lost 6 bases, J lost 2 bases, and 6 bases stayed unmatched. The V gene's germline CDR1 is MDHEN and CDR2 SYDVKM. This CDR3 spans 14 amino acids. CDR3 protein: CASSRGGSQETQYF. In DNA form, the CDR3 reads TGTGCCAGCAGCCGCGGGGGTTCACAAGAGACCCAGTACTTC.

In this sample, this clone turned up a few times. The chain links TRBV5-6 to TRBJ2-5; 7 bases line up with TRBD1. CDR3 length: 13 amino acids. V was clipped by 4 bases and J by 4 bases; unmatched bases: 4. Germline V gene data show CDR1 as SGHDT and CDR2 as YYEEEE. CDR3 residues: CASSKGAAETQYF. As DNA, the CDR3 is TGTGCCAGCAGCAAGGGGGCGGCAGAGACCCAGTACTTC.